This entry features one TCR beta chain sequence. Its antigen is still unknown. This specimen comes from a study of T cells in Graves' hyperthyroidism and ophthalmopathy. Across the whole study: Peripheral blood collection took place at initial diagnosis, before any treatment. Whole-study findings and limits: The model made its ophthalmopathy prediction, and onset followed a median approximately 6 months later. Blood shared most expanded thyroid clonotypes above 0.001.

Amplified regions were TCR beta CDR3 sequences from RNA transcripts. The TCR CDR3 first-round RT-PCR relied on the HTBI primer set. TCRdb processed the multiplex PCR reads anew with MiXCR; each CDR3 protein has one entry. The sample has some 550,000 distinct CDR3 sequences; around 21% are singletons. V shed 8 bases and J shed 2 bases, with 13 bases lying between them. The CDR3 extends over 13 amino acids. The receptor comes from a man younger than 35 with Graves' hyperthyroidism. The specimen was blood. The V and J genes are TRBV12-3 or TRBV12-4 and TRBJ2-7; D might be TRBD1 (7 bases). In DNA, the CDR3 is TGTGCCAGCGGCGGGACAGCCACCTACGAGCAGTACTTC. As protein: CASGGTATYEQYF.